These 24 T cell receptor beta chains were sequenced from one sample in a study of early T cells in non-severe SARS-CoV-2 infection. TCRdb re-derived calls from the 5' RACE reads in MiXCR, one entry per CDR3 protein. The sample contains over 85,000 distinct CDR3 sequences, about 12% of which appear only once. The material sequenced was whole blood, taken at baseline. All receptors come from an adult who was a healthcare worker with PCR-confirmed SARS-CoV-2 infection or an uninfected control (not recorded which).

This clonotype was found many times. This chain connects TRBV28 to TRBJ2-5; D gene uncertain. The V end lost 4 bases, the J end lost 4 bases, and 16 bases lay between the germline ends. CDR1 MDHEN and CDR2 SYDVKM come from the germline V gene. This CDR3 region has 15 residues. As DNA, the CDR3 is TGTGCCAGCAGTTCCCACCCACGCCTCCCAGAGACCCAGTACTTC. It translates to CASSSHPRLPETQYF.

In this sample, this clonotype turned up many times. This chain connects TRBV18 to TRBJ2-4; TRBD2 is a possible D gene (7 bases). This CDR3 spans 16 amino acids. CDR1 KGHSH and CDR2 LQKENI come from the germline V gene. The V end lost 5 bases, the J end lost 1 base, and 15 bases lay between the germline ends. The DNA for the CDR3 is TGTGCCAGCTCAAGAAAGGAGGGGGGGGCCAAAAACATTCAGTACTTC. It yields the protein CASSRKEGGAKNIQYF.

V gene TRBV7-3 combines with J gene TRBJ2-5; D is unclear. Germline-derived CDR1 and CDR2 are SGHTA and FQGTGA. Trimming took 4 bases from V and 5 from J, leaving 11 bases between them. CDR3 length: 13 amino acids. CDR3 sequence: CASSSRDGETQYF. CDR3 sequence (DNA): TGTGCCAGCAGCTCCCGCGACGGGGAGACCCAGTACTTC.

This clonotype was observed at least ten times. The J gene is TRBJ2-7, the V gene TRBV27, with 7 positions matching TRBD1. CDR1 and CDR2 from the germline V gene are MNHEY and SMNVEV (reference sequence). CDR3 length: 14 residues. J lost 0 bases, V lost 2 bases, and 1 base had no gene match. CDR3 amino acids: CASSLGDSSYEQYF. CDR3 in DNA: TGTGCCAGCAGTTTAGGGGACAGCTCCTACGAGCAGTACTTC.

The J gene is TRBJ2-3, the V gene TRBV24-1, with 7 bases fitting TRBD2. This CDR3 region has 16 residues. The V gene's germline CDR1 is KGHDR and CDR2 SFDVKD. Trimming cost V 7 bases and J 4 bases; bases outside gene matches: 13. The CDR3 protein is CATSPRRLANPDTQYF. DNA for the CDR3: TGTGCCACCAGCCCAAGAAGACTAGCTAATCCAGATACGCAGTATTTT.

V gene TRBV7-2 combines with J gene TRBJ2-3; maybe TRBD1 (6 bases). V was cut by 4 bases and J by 2 bases, with 10 bases left in between. Per the germline V gene, CDR1 is SGHTA and CDR2 is FQGNSA. The CDR3 contains 14 residues. CDR3 sequence (DNA): TGTGCCAGCAGCTCAAACAGGGTCACAGATACGCAGTATTTT. Amino acid sequence: CASSSNRVTDTQYF.

This chain connects TRBV7-2 to TRBJ2-7; the D gene is possibly TRBD2 (5 bases). In germline, CDR1 is SGHTA, CDR2 FQGNSA. The CDR3 is 15 amino acids. V was trimmed by 7 bases and J by 0 bases, leaving 16 bases between them. For the CDR3, the DNA is TGTGCCAGCAAGCGGTGGGGTTTGAGCTCCTACGAGCAGTACTTC. Translation gives CASKRWGLSSYEQYF.

This clonotype has ten or more counts. This chain links TRBV5-4 with TRBJ1-1, with D uncertain. This CDR3 contains 14 residues. Germline loops: CDR1 SGHNT, CDR2 YYREEE (reference sequence). The V end lost 2 bases, the J end lost 3 bases, and 11 bases lay between the germline ends. The CDR3, as DNA: TGTGCCAGCAGCTTCCGGGCCCCGCACACTGAAGCTTTCTTT. It translates to CASSFRAPHTEAFF.

This clonotype was picked up many times. J is TRBJ2-7 and V is TRBV11-2; the match to TRBD2 covers 8 bases. After removal of 5 bases from V and 0 bases from J, the junction contained 9 bases not matched to a gene. CDR1 and CDR2 from the germline V gene are SGHAT and FQNNGV. The CDR3 runs to 16 residues. The CDR3 sequence: CASSPLSGTSSYEQYF. In DNA form, the CDR3 reads TGTGCCAGCAGCCCCTTGAGCGGGACTAGCTCCTACGAGCAGTACTTC.

There are many counts of this clonotype. V usage is TRBV10-1 and J usage is TRBJ1-1; weak D call: TRBD1 (5 bases). The germline CDR1 and CDR2 sequences are WNHNN and SYGVQD (reference sequence). The ends were cut back, 3 bases at V and 0 bases at J, with 11 bases in the middle. This CDR3 is built from 15 residues. The CDR3 protein is CASSDYATVNTEAFF. The CDR3 DNA reads as TGCGCCAGCAGTGATTATGCGACAGTGAACACTGAAGCTTTCTTT.

This clonotype turned up a few times. The rearrangement uses TRBV9 and TRBJ1-1, with D hard to call. The germline CDR1 and CDR2 sequences are SGDLS and YYNGEE. The CDR3 contains 14 residues. Trimming took 4 bases from V and 2 from J, leaving 12 bases between them. In DNA, the CDR3 is TGTGCCAGCAGCCCAGACCGAATAAACACTGAAGCTTTCTTT. Its translation is CASSPDRINTEAFF.

The V and J genes are TRBV20-1 and TRBJ2-3; D possibly corresponds to TRBD1 (5 bases). Looked up from germline, CDR1 is DFQATT and CDR2 is SNEGSKA (reference sequence). CDR3 length equals 17 residues. The V end lost 1 base, the J end lost 4 bases, and 21 bases lay between the germline ends. The DNA for the CDR3 is TGCAGTGCTAGAGTGAGGTTCTCGGACAAAGCCGCAGATACGCAGTATTTT. Amino acid sequence: CSARVRFSDKAADTQYF.

This clonotype was counted ten times or more. The V gene is TRBV29-1, the J gene TRBJ2-1, with D unclear. The CDR3 sequence is 12 residues long. The germline gives CDR1 SQVTM, CDR2 ANQGSEA. V lost 3 bases and J lost 6, with 9 bases in between. CDR3 in DNA: TGCAGCGTTGATTTGTACTCCAATGAGCAGTTCTTC. Translated: CSVDLYSNEQFF.

This clonotype was observed at least ten times. The chain carries TRBV20-1 and TRBJ2-2; 8 bases align to TRBD2. The V and J ends lost 2 bases and 6 bases, in that order; junction bases with no gene match: 5. The CDR3 runs to 14 residues. Germline CDR1 reads DFQATT; CDR2 reads SNEGSKA (reference sequence). CDR3 in amino acids: CSARPGGEAGELFF. The CDR3 DNA reads TGCAGTGCTAGACCCGGGGGGGAAGCCGGGGAGCTGTTTTTT.

V and J are TRBV9 and TRBJ1-2; D is uncertain. The CDR3 is 16 amino acids. CDR1 and CDR2 from the germline V gene are SGDLS and YYNGEE. Trimming stripped 3 bases from V and 6 bases from J, with 21 bases between. In nucleotides, the CDR3 is TGTGCCAGCAGCGCACCCCCTGGACCGTTGTTCGATGGCTACACCTTC. Amino acids: CASSAPPGPLFDGYTF.

The chain is built from TRBV29-1 and TRBJ2-3, with TRBD2 matching 13 bases. The germline V gene encodes CDR1 SQVTM and CDR2 ANQGSEA. The trim removed 4 bases at V and 5 bases at J, leaving 6 bases unmatched. This CDR3 has 15 amino acids. CDR3 region: CSVVRLAGGGDTQYF. The CDR3 nucleotides are TGCAGCGTTGTCCGACTAGCGGGGGGCGGAGATACGCAGTATTTT.

This clonotype was seen ten or more times. The chain links TRBV6-1 to TRBJ2-5; 13 bases agree with TRBD2. V trimming: 5 bases; J trimming: 5 bases; junction bases outside the gene matches: 8. CDR1 and CDR2 (germline): MNHNS, SASEGT. This CDR3 is 16 amino acids long. This chain's CDR3 is CASSTGTSGISETQYF. The CDR3 region has the DNA TGTGCCAGCAGTACCGGGACTAGCGGGATAAGTGAGACCCAGTACTTC.

V usage is TRBV7-6 and J usage is TRBJ2-1; TRBD2 agrees at 9 bases. Germline V CDR1 and CDR2: SGHVS, FNYEAQ. The CDR3 sequence is 17 residues long. V shed 1 base, J shed 5 bases, and the junction held 9 bases outside the gene matches. This chain's CDR3 is CASSLVPGGRADNEQFF. The DNA of the CDR3 is TGTGCCAGCAGCTTAGTTCCCGGCGGGAGGGCTGACAATGAGCAGTTCTTC.

This clonotype was seen more than once but under ten times. V and J are TRBV28 and TRBJ1-3; D not certain. Trimming left V 3 bases short and J 0 bases short, with 6 bases between. Per germline, CDR1 MDHEN and CDR2 SYDVKM. The CDR3 consists of 14 residues. The CDR3: CASSLGHSGNTIYF. The CDR3 region has the DNA TGTGCCAGCAGTTTGGGTCACTCTGGAAACACCATATATTTT.

V usage is TRBV18 and J usage is TRBJ2-1; D call uncertain. There are 15 residues in the CDR3. V was pared by 1 base and J by 2 bases, with 9 bases between. The V gene's germline CDR1 is KGHSH and CDR2 LQKENI. The CDR3 region is CASSPLSGPYNEQFF. The CDR3 nucleotides are TGTGCCAGCTCACCACTCTCCGGACCCTACAATGAGCAGTTCTTC. The entire variable domain, with the rest obtained from reference TRBV18 and TRBJ2-1, is as follows: NAGVMQNPRHLVRRRGQEARLRCSPMKGHSHVYWYRQLPEEGLKFMVYLQKENIIDESGMPKERFSAEFPKEGPSILRIQQVVRGDSAAYFCASSPLSGPYNEQFFGPGTRLTVL.

This clonotype occurred many times. The V call is TRBV11-2, the J call TRBJ1-1; tentatively, D is TRBD1 (6 bases). In germline, CDR1 is SGHAT, CDR2 FQNNGV. The CDR3 is 18 residues long. V gave up 0 bases and J gave up 4 bases, with 21 bases separating them. In nucleotides, the CDR3 is TGTGCCAGCAGCTTAGATTCTTGGCTGCTGAGGGGGGGCACTGAAGCTTTCTTT. It codes for CASSLDSWLLRGGTEAFF.

This clonotype turned up a few times. The CDR3 sequence: CASSPTEGTQYF. The DNA for the CDR3 is TGTGCCAGCAGCCCCACGGAGGGTACGCAGTATTTT. The chain uses TRBV7-2 and TRBJ2-3; D might be TRBD2 (6 bases). This CDR3 is 12 amino acids long. V was cut by 5 bases and J by 8 bases, with 11 bases left in between. Germline CDR1 reads SGHTA; CDR2 reads FQGNSA. Variable domain in full (rest from reference TRBV7-2 and TRBJ2-3): GAGVSQSPSNKVTEKGKDVELRCDPISGHTALYWYRQSLGQGLEFLIYFQGNSAPDKSGLPSDRFSAERTGGSVSTLTIQRTQQEDSAVYLCASSPTEGTQYFGPGTRLTVL.

There are many counts of this clonotype. The chain joins TRBV14 to TRBJ2-3; TRBD1 or TRBD2 may be the D gene (5 bases each). CDR1 is SGHDN and CDR2 is FVKESK in the germline V gene. The CDR3 contains 16 residues. V shed 4 bases and J shed 2 bases, with 16 bases lying between them. The CDR3 sequence is CASSPGRQLATDTQYF. For the CDR3, the DNA is TGTGCCAGCAGCCCGGGACGACAGCTCGCCACAGATACGCAGTATTTT.

This sequence joins TRBV25-1 and TRBJ1-1; no firm D call. Looked up from germline, CDR1 is MGHDK and CDR2 is SYGVNS. This CDR3 region has 13 residues. Trimming took 3 bases from V and 9 from J, leaving 14 bases between them. Here the CDR3 reads CASSDAGWTQAFF. The DNA for the CDR3 is TGTGCCAGCAGTGACGCTGGGTGGACTCAAGCTTTCTTT.